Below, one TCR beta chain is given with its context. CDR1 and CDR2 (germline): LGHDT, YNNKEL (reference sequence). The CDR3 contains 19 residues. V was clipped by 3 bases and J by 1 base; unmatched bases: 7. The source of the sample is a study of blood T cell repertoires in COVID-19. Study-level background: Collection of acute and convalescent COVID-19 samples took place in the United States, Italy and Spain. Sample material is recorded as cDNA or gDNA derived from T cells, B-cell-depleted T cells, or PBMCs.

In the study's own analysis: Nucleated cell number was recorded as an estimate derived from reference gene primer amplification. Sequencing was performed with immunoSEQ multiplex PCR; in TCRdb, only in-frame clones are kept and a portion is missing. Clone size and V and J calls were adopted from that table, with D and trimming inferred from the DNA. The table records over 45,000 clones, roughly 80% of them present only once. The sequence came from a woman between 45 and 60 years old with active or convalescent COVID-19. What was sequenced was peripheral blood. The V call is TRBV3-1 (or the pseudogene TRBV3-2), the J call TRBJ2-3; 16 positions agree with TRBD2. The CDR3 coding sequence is TGTGCCAGCAGCCATCAGGGGACTAGCGGGAGGGCCGGCACAGATACGCAGTATTTT. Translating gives CASSHQGTSGRAGTDTQYF.